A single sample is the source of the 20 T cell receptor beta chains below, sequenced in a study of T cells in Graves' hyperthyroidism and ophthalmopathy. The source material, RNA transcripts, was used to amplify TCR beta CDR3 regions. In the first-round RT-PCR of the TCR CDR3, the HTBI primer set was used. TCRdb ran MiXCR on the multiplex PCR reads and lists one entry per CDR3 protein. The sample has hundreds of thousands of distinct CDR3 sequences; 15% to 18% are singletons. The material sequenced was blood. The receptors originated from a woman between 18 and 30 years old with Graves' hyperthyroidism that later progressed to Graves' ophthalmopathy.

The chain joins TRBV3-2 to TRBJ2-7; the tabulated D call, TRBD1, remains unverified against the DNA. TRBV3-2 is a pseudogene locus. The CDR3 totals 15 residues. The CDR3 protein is CASSTYKGQLNEQYF. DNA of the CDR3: TGTGCCAGCAGCACATATAAGGGACAGCTAAACGAGCAGTACTTC.

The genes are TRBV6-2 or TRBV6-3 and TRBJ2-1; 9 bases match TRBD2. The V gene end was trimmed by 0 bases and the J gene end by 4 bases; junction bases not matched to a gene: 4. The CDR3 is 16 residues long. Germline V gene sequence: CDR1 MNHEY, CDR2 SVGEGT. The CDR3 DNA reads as TGTGCCAGCAGTTACTCGCTAGCGGGGAGATACAATGAGCAGTTCTTC. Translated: CASSYSLAGRYNEQFF.

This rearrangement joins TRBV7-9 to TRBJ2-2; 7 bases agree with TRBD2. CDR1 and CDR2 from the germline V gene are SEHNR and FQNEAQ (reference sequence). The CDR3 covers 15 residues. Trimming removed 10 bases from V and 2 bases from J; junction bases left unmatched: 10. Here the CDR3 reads CANPVERGNTGELFF. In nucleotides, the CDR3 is TGTGCCAACCCCGTGGAGCGGGGAAACACCGGGGAGCTGTTTTTT.

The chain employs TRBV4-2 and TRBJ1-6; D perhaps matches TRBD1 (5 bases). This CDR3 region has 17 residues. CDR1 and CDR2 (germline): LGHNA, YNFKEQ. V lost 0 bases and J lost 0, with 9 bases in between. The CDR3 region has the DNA TGTGCCAGCAGCCAAGATCCCGGGGGCTCCTATAATTCACCCCTCCACTTT. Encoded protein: CASSQDPGGSYNSPLHF.

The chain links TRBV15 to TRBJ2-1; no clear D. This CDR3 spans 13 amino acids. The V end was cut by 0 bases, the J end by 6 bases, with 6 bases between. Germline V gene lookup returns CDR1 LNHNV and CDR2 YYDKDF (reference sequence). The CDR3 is CATSRDPGNEQFF. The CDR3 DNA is TGTGCCACCAGCAGAGATCCTGGCAATGAGCAGTTCTTC.

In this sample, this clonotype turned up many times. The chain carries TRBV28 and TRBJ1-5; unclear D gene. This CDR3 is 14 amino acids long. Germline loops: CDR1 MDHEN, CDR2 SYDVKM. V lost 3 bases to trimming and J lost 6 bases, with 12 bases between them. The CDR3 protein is CASSLSMVGQPQHF. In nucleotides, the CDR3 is TGTGCCAGCAGTTTGTCGATGGTAGGTCAGCCCCAGCATTTT.

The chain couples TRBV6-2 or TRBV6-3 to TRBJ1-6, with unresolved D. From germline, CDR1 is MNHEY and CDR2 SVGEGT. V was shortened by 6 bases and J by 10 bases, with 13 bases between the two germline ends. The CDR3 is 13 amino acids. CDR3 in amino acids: CASRVPSTSPLHF. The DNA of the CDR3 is TGTGCCAGCAGGGTTCCCTCTACGTCACCCCTCCACTTT.

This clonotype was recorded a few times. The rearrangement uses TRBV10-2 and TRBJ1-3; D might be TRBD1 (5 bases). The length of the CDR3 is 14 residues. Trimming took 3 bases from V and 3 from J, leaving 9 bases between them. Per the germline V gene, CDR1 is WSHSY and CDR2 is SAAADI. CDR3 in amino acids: CASSDEGLGNTIYF. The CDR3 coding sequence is TGCGCCAGCAGTGATGAGGGGCTTGGAAACACCATATATTTT.

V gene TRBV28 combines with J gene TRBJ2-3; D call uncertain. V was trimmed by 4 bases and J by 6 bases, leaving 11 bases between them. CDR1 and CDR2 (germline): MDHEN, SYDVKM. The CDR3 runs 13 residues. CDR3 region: CASSYPETDTQYF. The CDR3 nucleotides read TGTGCCAGCAGTTATCCCGAGACGGATACGCAGTATTTT.

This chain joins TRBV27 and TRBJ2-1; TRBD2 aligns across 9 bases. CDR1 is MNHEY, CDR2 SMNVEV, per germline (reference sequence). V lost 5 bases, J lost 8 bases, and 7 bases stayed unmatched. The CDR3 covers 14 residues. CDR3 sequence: CASSLLAGAHEQFF. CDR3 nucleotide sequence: TGTGCCAGCAGTCTATTAGCGGGAGCACATGAGCAGTTCTTC.

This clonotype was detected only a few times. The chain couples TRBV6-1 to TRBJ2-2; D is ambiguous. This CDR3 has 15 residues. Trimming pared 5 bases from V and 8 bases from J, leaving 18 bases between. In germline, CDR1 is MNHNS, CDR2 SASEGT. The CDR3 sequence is CASSPSPTLEGELFF. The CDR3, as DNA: TGTGCCAGCAGTCCATCCCCGACGCTTGAAGGGGAGCTGTTTTTT.

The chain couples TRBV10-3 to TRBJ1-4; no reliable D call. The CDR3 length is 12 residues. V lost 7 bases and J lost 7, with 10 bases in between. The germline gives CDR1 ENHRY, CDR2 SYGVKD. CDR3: CAIKSSGEKLFF. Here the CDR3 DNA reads TGTGCCATCAAATCCAGTGGTGAAAAACTGTTTTTT.

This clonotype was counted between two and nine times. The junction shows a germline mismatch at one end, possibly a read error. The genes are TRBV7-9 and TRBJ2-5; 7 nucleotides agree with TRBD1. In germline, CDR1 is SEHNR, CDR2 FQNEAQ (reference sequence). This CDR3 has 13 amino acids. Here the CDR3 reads CASSGQATETQHF. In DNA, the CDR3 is TGTGCCAGCAGTGGACAGGCGACGGAGACCCAGCACTTC.

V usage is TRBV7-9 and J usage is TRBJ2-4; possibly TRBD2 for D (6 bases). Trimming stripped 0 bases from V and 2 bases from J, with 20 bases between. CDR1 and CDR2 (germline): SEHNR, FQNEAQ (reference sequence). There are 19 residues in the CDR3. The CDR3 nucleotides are TGTGCCAGCAGCTTAGCGGGGAGGAGTCCTGGGGTATCCAAAAACATTCAGTACTTC. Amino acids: CASSLAGRSPGVSKNIQYF.

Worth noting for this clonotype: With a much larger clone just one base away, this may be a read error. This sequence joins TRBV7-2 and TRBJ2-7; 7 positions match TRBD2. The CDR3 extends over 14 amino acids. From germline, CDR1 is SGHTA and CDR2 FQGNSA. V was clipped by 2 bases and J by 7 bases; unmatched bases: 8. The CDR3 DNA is TGTGCCAGCAGCTTAAGACTAGCTGGTAATGAGCAGTACTTC. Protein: CASSLRLAGNEQYF.

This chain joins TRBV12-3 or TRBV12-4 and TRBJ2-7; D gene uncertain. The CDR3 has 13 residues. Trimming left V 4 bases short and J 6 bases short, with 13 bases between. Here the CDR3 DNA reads TGTGCCAGCAGTTCGGAGAAGGATTTCGAGCAGTACTTC. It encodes CASSSEKDFEQYF.

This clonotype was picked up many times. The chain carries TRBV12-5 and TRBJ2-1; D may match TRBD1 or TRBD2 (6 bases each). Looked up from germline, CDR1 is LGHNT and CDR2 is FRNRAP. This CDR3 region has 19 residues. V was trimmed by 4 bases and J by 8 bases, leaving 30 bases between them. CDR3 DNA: TGTGCTAGTGGTTGGATGAGTCGGCGGGACACCGGACCTAACGATGAGCAGTTCTTC. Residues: CASGWMSRRDTGPNDEQFF.

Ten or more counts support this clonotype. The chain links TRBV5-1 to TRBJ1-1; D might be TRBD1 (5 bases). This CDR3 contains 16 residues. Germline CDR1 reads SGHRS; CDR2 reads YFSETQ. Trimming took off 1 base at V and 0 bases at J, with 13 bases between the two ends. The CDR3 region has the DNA TGCGCCAGCAGCTTGCGGGGACCACTTTTGAACACTGAAGCTTTCTTT. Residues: CASSLRGPLLNTEAFF. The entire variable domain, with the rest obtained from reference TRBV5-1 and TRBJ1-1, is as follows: KAGVTQTPRYLIKTRGQQVTLSCSPISGHRSVSWYQQTPGQGLQFLFEYFSETQRNKGNFPGRFSGRQFSNSRSEMNVSTLELGDSALYLCASSLRGPLLNTEAFFGQGTRLTVV.

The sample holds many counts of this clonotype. As DNA, the CDR3 is TGTGCCAGCAGTAGGACCATCACAGAGGAGCAGTACTTC. It specifies CASSRTITEEQYF. The chain carries TRBV6-1 and TRBJ2-7, with D uncertain. Germline V lookup: CDR1 MNHNS, CDR2 SASEGT. Trimming shortened V by 5 bases and J by 7 bases, and 15 bases separated the two germline ends. The CDR3 length is 13 residues.

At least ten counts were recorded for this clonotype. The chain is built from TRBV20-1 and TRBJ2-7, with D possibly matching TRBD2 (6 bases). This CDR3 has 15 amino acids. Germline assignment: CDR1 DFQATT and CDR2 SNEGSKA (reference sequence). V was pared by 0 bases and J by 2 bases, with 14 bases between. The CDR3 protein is CSARDLLATPYEQYF. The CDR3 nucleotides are TGCAGTGCTAGAGACCTCCTAGCGACCCCCTACGAGCAGTACTTC.